A few counts support the clone carrying this T cell receptor gamma chain. Just one base apart from a much larger clone, this may be a read error. This CDR3 has 14 residues. From germline, CDR1 is EGSNGY and CDR2 YDSYNSKV. The data derive from a study of gamma-delta chains in newborns, infants, children. Turning to the study itself: Microbial exposure reportedly drives polyclonal innate γδ T cell expansion after birth.

TCRdb redid clone calling on the reads using CATT. Among roughly 700 gamma-chain clones listed, 5.5% to 7% were seen once. The chain combines TRGV2 with TRGJ1 or TRGJ2. Sequencing was performed on blood. This sequence was found in a child who was a newborn, infant or young child, either healthy, febrile or measles-vaccinated (not recorded which). The DNA for the CDR3 is TGTGCCACCTGGGACGGGTGGTTAGGGTATAAGAAGCTCTTT. Translating it yields CATWDGWLGYKKLF.